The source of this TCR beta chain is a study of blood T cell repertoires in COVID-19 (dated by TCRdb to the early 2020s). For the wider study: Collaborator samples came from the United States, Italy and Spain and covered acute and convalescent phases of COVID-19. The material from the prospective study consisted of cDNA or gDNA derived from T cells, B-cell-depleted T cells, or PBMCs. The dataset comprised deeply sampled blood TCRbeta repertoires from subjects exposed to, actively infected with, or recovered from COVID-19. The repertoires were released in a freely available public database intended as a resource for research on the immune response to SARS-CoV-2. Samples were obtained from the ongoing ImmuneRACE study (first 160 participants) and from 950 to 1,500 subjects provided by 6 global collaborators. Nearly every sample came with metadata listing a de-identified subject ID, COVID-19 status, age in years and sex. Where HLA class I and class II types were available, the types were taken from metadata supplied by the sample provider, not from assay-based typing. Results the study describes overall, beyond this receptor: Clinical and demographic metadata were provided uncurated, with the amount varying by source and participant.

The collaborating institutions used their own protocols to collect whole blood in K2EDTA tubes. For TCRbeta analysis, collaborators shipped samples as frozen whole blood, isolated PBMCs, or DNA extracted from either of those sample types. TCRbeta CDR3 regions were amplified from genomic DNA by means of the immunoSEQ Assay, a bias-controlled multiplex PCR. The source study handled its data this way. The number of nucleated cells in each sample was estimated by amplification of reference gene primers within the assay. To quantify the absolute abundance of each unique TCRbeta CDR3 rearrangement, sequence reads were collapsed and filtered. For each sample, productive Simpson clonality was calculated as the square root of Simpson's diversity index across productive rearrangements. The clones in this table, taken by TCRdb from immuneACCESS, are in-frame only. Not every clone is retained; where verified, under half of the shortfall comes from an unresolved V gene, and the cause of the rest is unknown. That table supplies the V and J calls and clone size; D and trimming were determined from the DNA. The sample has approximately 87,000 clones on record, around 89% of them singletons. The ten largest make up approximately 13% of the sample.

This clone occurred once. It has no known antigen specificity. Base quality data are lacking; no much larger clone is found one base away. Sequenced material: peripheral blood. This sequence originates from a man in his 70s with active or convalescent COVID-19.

The CDR3 has the sequence CASSVSGRTYEQYF. The nucleotides read TGTGCCAGCAGCGTGAGCGGGAGGACCTACGAGCAGTACTTC. The chain is made from TRBV9 and TRBJ2-7; TRBD2 fits 9 bases in the junction. CDR1 SGDLS and CDR2 YYNGEE are derived from the germline V gene. Compared with germline, V lacks 2 bases and J lacks 2 bases; bases without a gene match: 2. From the cysteine up to the phenylalanine, the CDR3 has a length of 14 residues. Just CDR3 DNA is preserved here, 42 bases in frame from base 1.